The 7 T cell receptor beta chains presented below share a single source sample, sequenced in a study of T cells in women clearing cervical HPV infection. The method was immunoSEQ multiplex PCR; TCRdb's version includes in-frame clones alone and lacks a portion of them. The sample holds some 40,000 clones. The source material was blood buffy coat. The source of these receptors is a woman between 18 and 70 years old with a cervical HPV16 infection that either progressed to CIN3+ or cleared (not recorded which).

The CDR3: CSGRGRLTDTQYF. Incomplete CDR3 DNA: TGCAGCGGCAGGGGGCGATTAACAGATACG. The V gene is TRBV29-1, the J gene TRBJ2-3; TRBD1 matches 8 bases. From the germline J gene comes the end of the CDR3, since the read stops 3 residues before it. CDR3 length: 13 amino acids. Germline CDR1 SQVTM, CDR2 ANQGSEA. With 7 bases clipped from V and 3 bases from J, the junction kept 6 bases outside the gene matches.

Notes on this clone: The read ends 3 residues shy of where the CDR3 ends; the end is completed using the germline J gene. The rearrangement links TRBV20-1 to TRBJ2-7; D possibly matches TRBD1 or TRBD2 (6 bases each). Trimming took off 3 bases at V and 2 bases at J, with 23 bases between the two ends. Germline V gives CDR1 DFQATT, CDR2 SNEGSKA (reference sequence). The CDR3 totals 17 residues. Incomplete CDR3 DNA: TGCAGTGCTAGTAGGGCCCTAGGGGGAGGTCAAACCTACGAG. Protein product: CSASRALGGGQTYE. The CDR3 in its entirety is CSASRALGGGQTYEQYF.

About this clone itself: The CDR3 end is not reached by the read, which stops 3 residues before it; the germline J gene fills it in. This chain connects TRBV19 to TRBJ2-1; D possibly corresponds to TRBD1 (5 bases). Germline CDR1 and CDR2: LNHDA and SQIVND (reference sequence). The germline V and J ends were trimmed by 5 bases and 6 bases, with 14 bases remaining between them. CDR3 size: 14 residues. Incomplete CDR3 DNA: TGTGCCAGTAGTCCACAGGTCACAGGCAATGAG. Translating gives CASSPQVTGNE. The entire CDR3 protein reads CASSPQVTGNEQFF.

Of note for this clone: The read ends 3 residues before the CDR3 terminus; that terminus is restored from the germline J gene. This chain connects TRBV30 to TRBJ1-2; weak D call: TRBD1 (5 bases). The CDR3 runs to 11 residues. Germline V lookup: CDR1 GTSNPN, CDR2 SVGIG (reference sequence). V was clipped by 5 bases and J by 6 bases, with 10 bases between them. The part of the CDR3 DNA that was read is TGTGCCTGGGATTGGGGCCATGGC. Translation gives CAWDWGHG. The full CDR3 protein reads CAWDWGHGYTF.

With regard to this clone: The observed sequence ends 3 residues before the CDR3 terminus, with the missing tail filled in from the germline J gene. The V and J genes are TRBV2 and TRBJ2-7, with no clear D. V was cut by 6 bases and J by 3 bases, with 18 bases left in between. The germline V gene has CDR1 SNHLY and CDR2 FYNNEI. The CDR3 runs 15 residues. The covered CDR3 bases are TGTGCCAGCAGAGCCCACGGGTCCCCCCTCTACGAG. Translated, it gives CASRAHGSPLYE. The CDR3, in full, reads CASRAHGSPLYEQYF.

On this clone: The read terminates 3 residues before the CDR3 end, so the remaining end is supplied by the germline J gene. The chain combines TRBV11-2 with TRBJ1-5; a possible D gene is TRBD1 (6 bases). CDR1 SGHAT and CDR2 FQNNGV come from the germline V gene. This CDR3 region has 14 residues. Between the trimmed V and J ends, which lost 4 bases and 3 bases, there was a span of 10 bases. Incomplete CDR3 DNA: TGTGCCAGCAGCTCAGGACAGTTCAATCAGCCC. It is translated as CASSSGQFNQP. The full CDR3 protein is CASSSGQFNQPQHF.

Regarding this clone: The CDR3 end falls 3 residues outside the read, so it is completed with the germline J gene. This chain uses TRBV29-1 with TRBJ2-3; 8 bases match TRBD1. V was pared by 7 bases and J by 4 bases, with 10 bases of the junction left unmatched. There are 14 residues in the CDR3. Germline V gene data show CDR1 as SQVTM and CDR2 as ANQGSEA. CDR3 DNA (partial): TGCAGCGAGGGGACAGGCGTGTCTGCAGATACG. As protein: CSEGTGVSADT. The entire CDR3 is CSEGTGVSADTQYF.